What follows describes a single T cell receptor (beta chain). This table comes from immunoSEQ multiplex PCR, and its TCRdb copy is limited to in-frame clones, with some not included. The repertoire holds more than 85,000 clones, with approximately 78% as singletons. This entry is derived from a study of blood T cell repertoires in COVID-19. The CDR3 extends over 13 amino acids. V shed 3 bases and J shed 10 bases, with 15 bases lying between them. The germline gives CDR1 SGDLS, CDR2 YYNGEE. The chain links TRBV9 to TRBJ2-3; tentatively, D is TRBD1 (5 bases). This sequence was found in a woman aged 80 or older with acute or convalescent COVID-19. Sequencing input: peripheral blood. CDR3 in amino acids: CASSGPEPRAQYF. The CDR3 bases are TGTGCCAGCAGCGGCCCGGAACCCAGGGCGCAGTATTTT.